The clone carrying this TCR beta chain was counted only a few times. Its specificity is unknown. The data stem from a study of early T cells in non-severe SARS-CoV-2 infection. On the study more broadly: Sequencing was performed on bulk RNA from unsorted whole blood, leaving chains unpaired. Findings and caveats of the study: Private and CD4 specificities were missed by VDJdb matching, which favored anti-spike CD8 responses.

The CDR3 is 14 amino acids. Germline V gene data show CDR1 as MNHNS and CDR2 as SASEGT. After removal of 5 bases from V and 6 bases from J, the junction contained 6 bases not matched to a gene. Researchers attached unique molecular identifiers to individual cDNA molecules. TCRdb called the 5' RACE reads again in MiXCR, with one record for every CDR3 protein. The sample yields roughly 110,000 distinct CDR3 sequences, 11% seen once. The source is an adult who was a healthcare worker with PCR-confirmed SARS-CoV-2 infection or an uninfected control (not recorded which). V and J are TRBV6-1 and TRBJ1-1; 10 bases fit TRBD1. The sample taken for sequencing was whole blood. The CDR3 reads CASSPRDRGSEAFF. The CDR3 nucleotides are TGTGCCAGCAGTCCCCGGGACAGGGGTTCTGAAGCTTTCTTT.